These T cell receptor beta chains were read from a single sample in a study of cytomegalovirus exposure and HLA in healthy donors. TCRdb's copy holds only in-frame clones and misses some; the assay was immunoSEQ multiplex PCR. The table lists 150,000 to 160,000 clones, roughly 77% of them singletons. Sequenced input: PBMCs. The source is a man aged 30 to 45 in good health and CMV-seropositive. Both conserved end residues are part of each CDR3. Fields, in order: clone size, D gene, J gene, V gene, CDR3 DNA, CDR3 protein. A D gene is named only where the DNA matches it firmly. For some rows the clone size is stated as once, few or many, or as a class when expanded; others skip it.

once	-	TRBJ2-7	TRBV5-8	TGTGCCAGCAGCGAGCCTCCTTCACCCGAGCAGTACTTC	CASSEPPSPEQYF
-	TRBD1	TRBJ1-5	TRBV5-1	TGCGCCAGCAGCCCAGGACAGGAGGATCAGCCCCAGCATTTT	CASSPGQEDQPQHF
-	TRBD2	TRBJ2-1	TRBV15	TGTGCCACCAGCAGAGGGGAGGGAGGGTTCCACTCGGGCAATGAGCAGTTCTTC	CATSRGEGGFHSGNEQFF
-	-	TRBJ2-3	TRBV6-4	TGTGCCAGCAGTGAGACGGACTCGCGGCCTACCACAGATACGCAGTATTTT	CASSETDSRPTTDTQYF
-	-	TRBJ2-7	TRBV7-9	TGTGCCAGCAGCTTTGGGATAGCGGCTTACGAGCAGTACTTC	CASSFGIAAYEQYF
-	TRBD2	TRBJ2-5	TRBV9	TGTGCCAGCAGCCCCGAGGGGCTAGCGGGGGGGCACCGGGAGACCCAGTACTTC	CASSPEGLAGGHRETQYF
-	TRBD1	TRBJ1-5	TRBV27	TGTGCCAGCAGTTCAGGGGACAGGGGGTCTGAGCCCCAGCATTTT	CASSSGDRGSEPQHF
-	-	TRBJ1-2	TRBV2	TGTGCCAGCAGTCTAAGTGGCTACACCTTC	CASSLSGYTF
-	-	TRBJ2-2	TRBV2	TGTGCCAGCAGATTAGGGGTACGGACCGGGGAGCTGTTTTTT	CASRLGVRTGELFF
-	TRBD2	TRBJ2-1	TRBV5-1	TGCGCCAGCAGCTTGGGATGGACTAGCGGGAGTGGGTATGAGCAGTTCTTC	CASSLGWTSGSGYEQFF
-	-	TRBJ1-1	TRBV27	TGTGCCAGCAGTTCCGGGTTTATGAACACTGAAGCTTTCTTT	CASSSGFMNTEAFF
few	-	TRBJ2-3	TRBV7-6	TGTGCCAGCAGTCCACCGGGAGAGGTTACGCAGTATTTT	CASSPPGEVTQYF
-	-	TRBJ1-6	TRBV2	TGTGCCAGCAGGGTGACAAACTCCTATAATTCACCCCTCCACTTT	CASRVTNSYNSPLHF
few	-	TRBJ1-5	TRBV5-8	TGTGCCAGCAGCTTGTATGGCCAGCCCCAGCATTTT	CASSLYGQPQHF
-	-	TRBJ2-2	TRBV5-4	TGTGCCAGCAGCTTCAGGGGCCAAGGGGAGCTGTTTTTT	CASSFRGQGELFF
few	TRBD2	TRBJ2-1	TRBV7-9	TGTGCCAGCAGCTTAGCGCCTCTAGCGGGCCCATACAATGAGCAGTTCTTC	CASSLAPLAGPYNEQFF
-	TRBD2	TRBJ2-7	TRBV10-3	TGTGCCATCAGTAAACCGGGACTAGCCCTCTACGAGCAGTACTTC	CAISKPGLALYEQYF
-	-	TRBJ1-1	TRBV18	TGTGCCAGCTCACCCTGGGACTCGACTGAAGCTTTCTTT	CASSPWDSTEAFF
once	-	TRBJ1-1	TRBV2	TGTGCCAGCAATGAGGGCCCCATGAACACTGAAGCTTTCTTT	CASNEGPMNTEAFF
-	-	TRBJ1-5	TRBV29-1	TGCAGCGTGTCCTTGGCTCGGGGCAATCAGCCCCAGCATTTT	CSVSLARGNQPQHF
-	-	TRBJ1-2	TRBV14	TGTGCCAGCAGCCGGACATCCAACTATGGCTACACCTTC	CASSRTSNYGYTF
few	-	TRBJ2-5	TRBV19	TGTGCCAGTAGTATCGGTCGGGGGGAGACCCAGTACTTC	CASSIGRGETQYF
-	TRBD1	TRBJ1-2	TRBV10-3	TGTGCCATCAGCCTGGGACAGAACTATGGCTACACCTTC	CAISLGQNYGYTF
-	TRBD2	TRBJ2-1	TRBV4-3	TGCGCCAGCAGCCAAGGTGGGACTAGCGGGGGGGCTGCCTACAATGAGCAGTTCTTC	CASSQGGTSGGAAYNEQFF
few	TRBD1	TRBJ2-7	TRBV28	TGTGCCAGCAGTCCGTCCGGGACAGGGAGCCCCTACGAGCAGTACTTC	CASSPSGTGSPYEQYF
-	TRBD2	TRBJ2-1	TRBV2	TGTGCCAGCGCTCGGGCGGGAGGATTTAGCTCCTACAATGAGCAGTTCTTC	CASARAGGFSSYNEQFF
-	-	TRBJ2-7	TRBV4-1	TGCGCCAGCAGCCTCACACAGGCGGACTCCTACGAGCAGTACTTC	CASSLTQADSYEQYF
-	-	TRBJ1-4	TRBV28	TGTGCCAGCAGTACAGGTGACCGAGAGGAAAAACTGTTTTTT	CASSTGDREEKLFF
-	-	TRBJ1-1	TRBV5-6	TGTGCCAGCAGCTTCCGTAGATCGTCAGGAGGGAACACTGAAGCTTTCTTT	CASSFRRSSGGNTEAFF
-	TRBD1	TRBJ2-1	TRBV5-6	TGTGCCAGCAGCTTGGCCCAGGGGGTCGGTGAGCAGTTCTTC	CASSLAQGVGEQFF
-	TRBD1	TRBJ2-5	TRBV6-6	TGTGCCAGCAGCTCCGGGACAGGGCTGCGAGAGACCCAGTACTTC	CASSSGTGLRETQYF
-	-	TRBJ1-2	TRBV28	TGTGCCAGCAGTCAGGGCATTCTCCACTATGGCTACACCTTC	CASSQGILHYGYTF
-	-	TRBJ1-1	TRBV27	TGTGCCAGCAGTTTATCGAGTCCCAATGAAGCTTTCTTT	CASSLSSPNEAFF
-	-	TRBJ2-5	TRBV7-9	TGTGCCAGCAGCCTGCACAGGGCTCGTGGGGGGGAAGAGACCCAGTACTTC	CASSLHRARGGEETQYF
few	TRBD2	TRBJ2-2	TRBV7-9	TGTGCCAGCAGCTTAGGCCTTACTAGCGGGAGAACCGGGGAGCTGTTTTTT	CASSLGLTSGRTGELFF
-	-	TRBJ2-5	TRBV7-9	TGTGCCAGCAGCTTAGTCCTTTGGAGGGTGGGACTCCAAGAGACCCAGTACTTC	CASSLVLWRVGLQETQYF
-	TRBD1	TRBJ2-7	TRBV2	TGTGCCAGCGGGGGACAGGGTGAACACCTAAGGAGGGACGAGCAGTACTTC	CASGGQGEHLRRDEQYF
-	TRBD2	TRBJ2-1	TRBV7-7	TGTGCTAGCAGCTTAGCATCCCTAGCGGGTGTCGATGAGCAGTTCTTC	CASSLASLAGVDEQFF
-	-	TRBJ2-5	TRBV25-1	TGTGCCAGCAGCAGGGGGGAAGAGACCCAGTACTTC	CASSRGEETQYF
-	TRBD1	TRBJ1-1	TRBV28	TGTGCCAGCAGTTTGGGGACAGAACTTGAAGCTTTCTTT	CASSLGTELEAFF
-	-	TRBJ1-1	TRBV5-1	TGCGCCAGCAGCTTGCCGGGCACTGAAGCTTTCTTT	CASSLPGTEAFF
-	TRBD1	TRBJ1-4	TRBV15	TGTGCCACCAGCAGAGATTCATCCGCCACAGGGGCTAATGAAAAACTGTTTTTT	CATSRDSSATGANEKLFF
-	TRBD2	TRBJ2-7	TRBV27	TGTGCCAGCAGTTTAACTAGCGGGAGGCACCTCTACGAGCAGTACTTC	CASSLTSGRHLYEQYF
-	-	TRBJ2-3	TRBV9	TGTGCCAGCAGCCCTGAACAGGGAGCCGGCACAGATACGCAGTATTTT	CASSPEQGAGTDTQYF
few	TRBD1	TRBJ1-1	TRBV5-1	TGCGCCAGCAGCTTAAGGACAGGGGTATTGAACACTGAAGCTTTCTTT	CASSLRTGVLNTEAFF
-	TRBD2	TRBJ2-5	TRBV10-3	TGTGCCGCGCAGCGGGAGGTGAGGGAGACCCAGTACTTC	CAAQREVRETQYF
-	TRBD2	TRBJ2-1	TRBV5-1	TGCGCCAGCACCCCCGGGACTAGCTACTACAATGAGCAGTTCTTC	CASTPGTSYYNEQFF
-	-	TRBJ2-6	TRBV28	TGTGCCAGCAGTCGGATTCGGGGCTCTGGGGCCAACGTCCTGACTTTC	CASSRIRGSGANVLTF
-	TRBD2	TRBJ2-1	TRBV5-1	TGCGCCAGCAGCTTGGGACCGGGACTACAGTTCTTC	CASSLGPGLQFF
-	-	TRBJ2-7	TRBV5-1	TGCGCCAGCAGCTTAGCTAGCTCGTACGAGCAGTACTTC	CASSLASSYEQYF
-	TRBD1	TRBJ1-2	TRBV10-3	TGTGCCGCTACAGGGGATTCTAACTATGGCTACACCTTC	CAATGDSNYGYTF
-	TRBD2	TRBJ2-2	TRBV11-2	TGTGCCAGCAGCTTGGCTAGCGGGGGGACCGGGGAGCTGTTTTTT	CASSLASGGTGELFF
few	TRBD2	TRBJ2-1	TRBV9	TGTGCCAGCAGCGTAATAGCGGGGAGCAATGAGCAGTTCTTC	CASSVIAGSNEQFF